A selection of T cell receptor beta chains follows, all from one sample in a study of blood T cells in healthy people across ages. TCRdb called the 5' RACE reads again in MiXCR, with one record for every CDR3 protein. Of hundreds of thousands of distinct CDR3 sequences in the sample, approximately 30% were seen once. The sequencing input was blood. Every receptor here comes from a woman of 80 years or more in good health. CDR3s include the opening cysteine and the closing phenylalanine or tryptophan. The D gene is left open where the match is weak. Not every row has a clone size; where given, it reads once, few, many or a size class.

TGTGCCGGCAGCGTAGATGACAACTCCTACGAGCAGTACTTC	CAGSVDDNSYEQYF	TRBV9	.	TRBJ2-7	.	14
TGTGCCAGCAGTGAAGGCAGGGGGCTCGACGAGCAGTACTTC	CASSEGRGLDEQYF	TRBV6-1	few	TRBJ2-7	TRBD1	14
TGTGCCAGTAGCCCTGGAGGACAGGGGTCTTCCAACTATGGCTACACCTTC	CASSPGGQGSSNYGYTF	TRBV19	few	TRBJ1-2	TRBD1	17
TGCAGCGTTGAAGTGCTGGCGGGAGTCTCCTACGAGCAGTACTTC	CSVEVLAGVSYEQYF	TRBV29-1	.	TRBJ2-7	TRBD2	15
TGTACCAGTAGTCCGGACGGGTGGGCTGTCTATGGCTACACCTTC	CTSSPDGWAVYGYTF	TRBV19	.	TRBJ1-2	.	15
TGCGCCAGCAGTGAGACAATGCCGGGACAGGTTGGGACATATAGCAATCAGCCCCAGCATTTT	CASSETMPGQVGTYSNQPQHF	TRBV10-2	.	TRBJ1-5	TRBD1	21
TGCGCCAGCAGTAATTACGCTGCCAACTCCTACGAGCAGTACTTC	CASSNYAANSYEQYF	TRBV4-1	.	TRBJ2-7	.	15
TGCAGTACAAACAGAGGAGATAGCAATCAGCCCCAGCATTTT	CSTNRGDSNQPQHF	TRBV20-1	.	TRBJ1-5	.	14
TGTGCCAGCAGCCCTAGCGGGGAAGAGACCCAGTACTTC	CASSPSGEETQYF	TRBV7-2	many	TRBJ2-5	TRBD2	13
TGTGCCAGTAGTATTTCCCCTAGTCAGGGGGCCAACGAGCAGTACTTC	CASSISPSQGANEQYF	TRBV19	many	TRBJ2-7	TRBD1	16
TGTGCCAGCAGGGGTCGACTTCGCAATGAGCAGTTCTTC	CASRGRLRNEQFF	TRBV6-5	.	TRBJ2-1	.	13
TGCAGTACTCGTCCCGGGACAGGCTACGAGCAGTACTTC	CSTRPGTGYEQYF	TRBV20-1	many	TRBJ2-7	TRBD1	13
TGCAGTGCTAGACCGGGCTCTAACCCCAATGAGCAGTTCTTC	CSARPGSNPNEQFF	TRBV20-1	many	TRBJ2-1	.	14
TGTGCCAGCACTCCGGGACAGGGAACCTACGAGCAGTACTTC	CASTPGQGTYEQYF	TRBV12-3/TRBV12-4	many	TRBJ2-7	TRBD1	14
TGCGCCAGCAGCCAGGAGACTAGCGGGGGGGCACGGGAGCAGTTCTTC	CASSQETSGGAREQFF	TRBV4-3	many	TRBJ2-1	TRBD2	16
TGCGCCAGCAGCTTGGGTGGTCCCGCTCTTACAGATACGCAGTATTTT	CASSLGGPALTDTQYF	TRBV5-1	many	TRBJ2-3	.	16
TGTGCCAGCAGCCGGGGCCGGGTATCCTACAATGAGCAGTTCTTC	CASSRGRVSYNEQFF	TRBV7-2	many	TRBJ2-1	.	15
TGTGCCTGGAGTGATAGAGGGAACAATCAGCCCCAGCATTTT	CAWSDRGNNQPQHF	TRBV30	many	TRBJ1-5	.	14
TGTGCCAGCAGTCTCGGGGCAGGAGGAGCAGATACGCAGTATTTT	CASSLGAGGADTQYF	TRBV11-1	.	TRBJ2-3	.	15